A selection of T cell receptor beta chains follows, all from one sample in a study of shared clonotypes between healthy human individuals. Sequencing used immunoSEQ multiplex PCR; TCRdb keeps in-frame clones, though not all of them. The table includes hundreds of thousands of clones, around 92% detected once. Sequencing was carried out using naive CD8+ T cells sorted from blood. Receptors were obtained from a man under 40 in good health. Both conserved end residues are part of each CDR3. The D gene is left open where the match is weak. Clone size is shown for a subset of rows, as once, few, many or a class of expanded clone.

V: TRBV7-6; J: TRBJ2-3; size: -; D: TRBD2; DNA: TGTGCCAGCAGCTCGGGACTAGCGGGAGGGCCTAGAGATACGCAGTATTTT; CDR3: CASSSGLAGGPRDTQYF
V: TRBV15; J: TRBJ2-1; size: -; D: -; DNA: TGTGCCACCAGCAGATCCGGGACAAACTACAATGAGCAGTTCTTC; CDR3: CATSRSGTNYNEQFF
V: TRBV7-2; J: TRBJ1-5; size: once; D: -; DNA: TGTGCCAGCAGCTTAGAGGAAGGCCGCAGACAGCCCCAGCATTTT; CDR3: CASSLEEGRRQPQHF
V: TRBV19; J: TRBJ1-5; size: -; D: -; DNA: TGTGCCAGTAGTATCGGCGGGACGGTATATCAGCCCCAGCATTTT; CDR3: CASSIGGTVYQPQHF
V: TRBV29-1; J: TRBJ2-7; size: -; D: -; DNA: TGCAGCGTCGCGGACTGGGAGCAGTACTTC; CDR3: CSVADWEQYF
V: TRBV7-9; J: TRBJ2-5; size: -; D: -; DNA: TGTGCCAGCAGCTCGCCCTCCCGGGATGTAGAGACCCAGTACTTC; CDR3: CASSSPSRDVETQYF
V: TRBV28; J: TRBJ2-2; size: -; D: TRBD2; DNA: TGTGCCAGCAGTTTCTCTGTAGGCGGGAGGGAAAACACCGGGGAGCTGTTTTTT; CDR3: CASSFSVGGRENTGELFF
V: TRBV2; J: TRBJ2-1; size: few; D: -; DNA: TGTGCCAGCAGGCTAGACGGTAGCTCCTACAATGAGCAGTTCTTC; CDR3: CASRLDGSSYNEQFF
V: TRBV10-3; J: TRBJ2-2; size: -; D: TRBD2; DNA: TGTGCCATCAGGGGACTAGCGGGAGTGACGAACACCGGGGAGCTGTTTTTT; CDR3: CAIRGLAGVTNTGELFF
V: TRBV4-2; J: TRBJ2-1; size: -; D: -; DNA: TGTGCCAGCAGCCGACCCGGCAAGGGGAATGAGCAGTTCTTC; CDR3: CASSRPGKGNEQFF
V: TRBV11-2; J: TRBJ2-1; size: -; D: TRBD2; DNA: TGTGCCAGCAGTGGACTAGTTGGGAATGAGCAGTTCTTC; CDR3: CASSGLVGNEQFF
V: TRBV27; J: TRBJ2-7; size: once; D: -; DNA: TGTGCCAGCCGAGATCGGTCAGGTAGCGAGCAGTACTTC; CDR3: CASRDRSGSEQYF
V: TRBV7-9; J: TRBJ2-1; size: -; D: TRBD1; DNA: TGTGCCAGCAGCGGTGACAGGGCCGGGCAGTTCTTC; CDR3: CASSGDRAGQFF
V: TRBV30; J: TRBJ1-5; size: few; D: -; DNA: TGTGCCTGGAGTGTAAGGTGCCAGCCCCAGCATTTT; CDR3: CAWSVRCQPQHF
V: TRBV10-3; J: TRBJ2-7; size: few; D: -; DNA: TGTGCCATCAGTGATCGGGGCTCCGGCCGAACCTACGAGCAGTACTTC; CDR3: CAISDRGSGRTYEQYF
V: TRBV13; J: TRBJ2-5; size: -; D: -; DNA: TGTGCCAGCAGCTTAGCTATCACGGAGACCCAGTACTTC; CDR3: CASSLAITETQYF
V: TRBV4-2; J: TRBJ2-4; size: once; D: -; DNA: TGTGCCAGCAGCCCTTCTTCCGTAGACTCCCTAGCCAAAAACATTCAGTACTTC; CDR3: CASSPSSVDSLAKNIQYF
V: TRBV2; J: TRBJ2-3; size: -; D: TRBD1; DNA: TGTGCCAGGGATGGGACAGGTTTAACAGATACGCAGTATTTT; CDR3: CARDGTGLTDTQYF
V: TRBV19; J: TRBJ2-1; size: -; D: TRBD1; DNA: TGTGCCAGTAGTATAGGGACAGGGGAATTCTCCTACAATGAGCAGTTCTTC; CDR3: CASSIGTGEFSYNEQFF
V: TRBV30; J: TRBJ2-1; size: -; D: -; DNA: TGTGCCTGCGCAGATAGCTCCTACAATGAGCAGTTCTTC; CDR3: CACADSSYNEQFF
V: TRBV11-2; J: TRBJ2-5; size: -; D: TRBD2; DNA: TGTGCCAGCAGCTTCCTAATAGCGGGAGGGAGACAAGAGACCCAGTACTTC; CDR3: CASSFLIAGGRQETQYF
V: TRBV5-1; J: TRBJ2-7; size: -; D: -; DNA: TGCGCCAGCAGCTTCACAGGGCCCCCACTATTATACGAGCAGTACTTC; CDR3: CASSFTGPPLLYEQYF
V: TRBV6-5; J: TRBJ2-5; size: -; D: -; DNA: TGTGCCAGCAACAGGGGGGGAGAGACCCAGTACTTC; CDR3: CASNRGGETQYF
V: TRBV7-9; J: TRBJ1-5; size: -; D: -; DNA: TGTGCCAGCAGCTTAGTAGGCAATCAGCCCCAGCATTTT; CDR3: CASSLVGNQPQHF
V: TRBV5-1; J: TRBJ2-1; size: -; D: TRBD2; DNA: TGCGCCAGCAGCTCGAGATTTGGACTAGCGGGAGGGCCTTTCTACAATGAGCAGTTCTTC; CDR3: CASSSRFGLAGGPFYNEQFF
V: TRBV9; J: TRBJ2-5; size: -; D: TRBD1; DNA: TGTGCCAGCAGCGGGAACAGGGGGCAAGAGACCCAGTACTTC; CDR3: CASSGNRGQETQYF
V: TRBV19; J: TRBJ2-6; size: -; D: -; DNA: TGTGCCAGTAGTATTTCCGGCAACTGGGGCTCTGGGGCCAACGTCCTGACTTTC; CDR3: CASSISGNWGSGANVLTF
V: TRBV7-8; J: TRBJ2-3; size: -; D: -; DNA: TGTGCCAGCAGCTTACCTGCGTCGAAAAGTGCCCGTCCAGATACGCAGTATTTT; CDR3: CASSLPASKSARPDTQYF
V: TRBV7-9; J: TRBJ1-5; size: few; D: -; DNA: TGTGCCAGCAGCTCCCCCAATCAGCCCCAGCATTTT; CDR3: CASSSPNQPQHF
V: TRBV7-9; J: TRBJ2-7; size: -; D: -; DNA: TGTGCCAGCAGCTTTAGGACCGATTTCAACCAGCAGTACTTC; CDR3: CASSFRTDFNQQYF
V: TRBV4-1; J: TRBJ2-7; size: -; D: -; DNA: TGCGCCAGCAGCCATCTTTTTGGTCAGGGGATAGGGGACTACGAGCAGTACTTC; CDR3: CASSHLFGQGIGDYEQYF
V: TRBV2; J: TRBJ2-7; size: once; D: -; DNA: TGTGCCAGCAGTGGAAACTCCTACGAGCAGTACTTC; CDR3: CASSGNSYEQYF
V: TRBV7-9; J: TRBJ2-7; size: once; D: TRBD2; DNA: TGTGCCAGCAGCTCCGGACTAGCGCCCTACGAGCAGTACTTC; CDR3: CASSSGLAPYEQYF
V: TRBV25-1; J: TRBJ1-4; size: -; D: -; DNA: TGTGCCAGCAGTGATTTCCGCGAGGGAGGTGAAAAACTGTTTTTT; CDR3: CASSDFREGGEKLFF
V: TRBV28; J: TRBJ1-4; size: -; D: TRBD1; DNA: TGTGCCAGCGGCAAGGGGGGACAGTATGAAAAACTGTTTTTT; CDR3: CASGKGGQYEKLFF
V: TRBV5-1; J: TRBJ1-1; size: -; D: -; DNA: TGCGCCAGCAGCTTACTAGGAATGAACACTGAAGCTTTCTTT; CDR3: CASSLLGMNTEAFF
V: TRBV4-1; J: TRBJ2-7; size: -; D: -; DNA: TGCGCCAGCAGCCAAGATTTAGGGTACGAGCAGTACTTC; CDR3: CASSQDLGYEQYF
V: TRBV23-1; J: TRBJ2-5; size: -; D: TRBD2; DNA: TGCGCCAGCAGTCAAGGGCGGGAGGGCCCTTTAAGAGAGACCCAGTACTTC; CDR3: CASSQGREGPLRETQYF
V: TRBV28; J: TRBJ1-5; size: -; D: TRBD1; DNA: TGTGCCAGCAGGGCGACAGGGACCCAATCATGGCCCCAGCATTTT; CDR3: CASRATGTQSWPQHF
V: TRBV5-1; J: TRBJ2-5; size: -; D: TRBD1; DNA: TGCGCCAGCAGCTCTGAGGGACAGGGTCTTGGGGAGACCCAGTACTTC; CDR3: CASSSEGQGLGETQYF
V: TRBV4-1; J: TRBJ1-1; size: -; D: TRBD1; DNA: TGCGCCAGCAGCCAACAGGGAGGGGGCATGAACACTGAAGCTTTCTTT; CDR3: CASSQQGGGMNTEAFF
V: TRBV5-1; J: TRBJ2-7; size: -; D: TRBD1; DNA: TGCGCCAGCAGCTTAAAACAGGGGGACTACGAGCAGTACTTC; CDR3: CASSLKQGDYEQYF
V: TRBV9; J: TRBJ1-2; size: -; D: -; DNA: TGTGCCAGCAGTGAGGGCAGGTTCTATGGCTACACCTTC; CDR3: CASSEGRFYGYTF
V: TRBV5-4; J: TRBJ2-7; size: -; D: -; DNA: TGTGCCAGCAGCCGGCAATCCGAGCAGTACTTC; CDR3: CASSRQSEQYF
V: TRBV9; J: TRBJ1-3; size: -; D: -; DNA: TGTGCCAGCAGCGTAGCCTGGGGCCCTGGAAACACCATATATTTT; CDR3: CASSVAWGPGNTIYF
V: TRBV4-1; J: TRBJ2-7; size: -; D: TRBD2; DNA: TGCGCCAGCAGCCATCGTAGCGGGAGTGTTTACGAGCAGTACTTC; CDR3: CASSHRSGSVYEQYF
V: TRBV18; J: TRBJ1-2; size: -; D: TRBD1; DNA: TGTGCCAGCTCCGACGGACAGGGTGACTATGGCTACACCTTC; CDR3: CASSDGQGDYGYTF
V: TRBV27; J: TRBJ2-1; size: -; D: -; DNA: TGTGCCAGCACCCCGGGATCTTACAATGAGCAGTTCTTC; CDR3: CASTPGSYNEQFF